What follows describes a single TCR beta chain. Its matching antigen is unknown. These data originate in a study of T-cell memory formation after mild COVID-19. Study outcomes and limitations: Pre-infection memory contained some responding clones, which suggested that cross-reactive memory had joined.

Constant-segment-primed 5'RACE gave TCR alpha and TCR beta cDNA libraries with sample barcodes and UMIs. TCRdb independently ran MiXCR on the 5' RACE reads; one entry per CDR3 protein. The data contain roughly 450,000 distinct CDR3 sequences, 18% of them singletons. This CDR3 is 13 amino acids long. Germline trimming cut 8 bases from V and 7 bases from J; bases unmatched to any gene: 5. The germline CDR1 and CDR2 sequences are SGHRS and YFSETQ. The chain carries TRBV5-1 and TRBJ1-6, with 8 positions matching TRBD1. The sequence was collected from a man younger than 35 who had mild COVID-19 (a few samples of this study predate the infection). Cell type and time point are not known. Sample: PBMCs or a T cell subset sorted from them (not recorded which). CDR3 DNA: TGCGCCAGTACGGACAGGGTGAATTCACCCCTCCACTTT. Translation: CASTDRVNSPLHF.